The sequence of this T cell receptor (beta chain) was determined in a study of blood T cell repertoires in COVID-19. Background on the study: T cells, B-cell-depleted T cells, or PBMCs provided the cDNA or gDNA that served as material.

Generated by immunoSEQ multiplex PCR, the TCRdb table keeps only in-frame clones and is missing some. The sample yields approximately 270,000 clones, 70% to 90% seen once. The CDR3 totals 18 residues. Looked up from germline, CDR1 is SGHTS and CDR2 is YDEGEE. V dropped 0 bases and J dropped 5; count of bases not matched to a gene: 13. This sequence originates from a woman in her 70s with acute or convalescent COVID-19. The sequencing sample was made of peripheral blood. The genes are TRBV5-8 and TRBJ2-5; 10 bases line up with TRBD2. The CDR3 is CASSLGSSGGSQRETQYF. CDR3 bases: TGTGCCAGCAGCTTGGGGTCTAGCGGGGGCTCCCAGCGGGAGACCCAGTACTTC. Looking up the rest from reference TRBV5-8 and TRBJ2-5 gives the full variable domain: EAGVTQSPTHLIKTRGQQATLRCSPISGHTSVYWYQQALGLGLQFLLWYDEGEERNRGNFPPRFSGRQFPNYSSELNVNALELEDSALYLCASSLGSSGGSQRETQYFGPGTRLLVL.